This T cell receptor (beta chain) was profiled in a study of blood T cell repertoires in COVID-19. Sequenced by immunoSEQ multiplex PCR; TCRdb stores in-frame clones only, minus some. The data contain approximately 110,000 clones, roughly 80% of them singletons. Losses at the gene ends were 0 bases for V and 4 bases for J; bases not matched to a gene: 11. CDR3 length: 19 residues. Germline CDR1 is LGHNT and CDR2 is FRNRAP. The J gene is TRBJ2-2, the V gene TRBV12-5, with 10 bases lining up with TRBD2. Sequences were obtained from peripheral blood. This receptor was taken from a woman aged 40 to 50 with acute or convalescent COVID-19. The CDR3 is CASGLVQAGGPYSTGELFF. As DNA, the CDR3 is TGTGCTAGTGGTTTGGTACAAGCGGGGGGGCCTTACTCCACCGGGGAGCTGTTTTTT.